The present T cell receptor (beta chain) was sequenced within a study of CXCR3-negative and CXCR3-positive naive CD8 T cells. This CDR3 contains 13 residues. CDR1 is MDHEN, CDR2 SYDVKM, per germline. The authors prepared UMI-labeled TRB cDNA libraries by 5' RACE. Reprocessing the 5' RACE reads, TCRdb reports a single entry for every CDR3 protein and omits DNA. This listing includes roughly 48,000 distinct CDR3 sequences. The chain combines TRBV28 with TRBJ2-7; TCRdb's D gene call, TRBD1, goes unchecked for lack of DNA. Sequencing was done on a sample of memory CD8+ T cells from blood. This receptor was taken from a human donor in good health. Some clones in this sample may be carry-over from other donors' samples. The CDR3 reads CASSHRGTPPGYF.